This entry lists 11 T cell receptor beta chains sequenced from one sample in a study of blood T cell repertoires in COVID-19. The method was immunoSEQ multiplex PCR; TCRdb's version includes in-frame clones alone and lacks a portion of them. The sample holds roughly 220,000 clones, 80% to 85% seen once. Sequencing was carried out using peripheral blood. The receptors originated from a woman younger than 45 who had recovered from COVID-19.

The gene calls are TRBV27 and TRBJ2-7; TRBD1 matches 8 bases. The length of the CDR3 is 13 residues. The J segment lost 3 bases and the V segment lost 5 bases, leaving 3 bases of the junction unmatched. Germline-derived CDR1 and CDR2 are MNHEY and SMNVEV (reference sequence). CDR3 protein: CASSNTGGYEQYF. Here the CDR3 DNA reads TGTGCCAGCAGTAACACAGGGGGCTACGAGCAGTACTTC.

The rearrangement uses TRBV5-5 and TRBJ2-7; 9 bases are shared with TRBD1. Germline lookup yields CDR1 SGHKS and CDR2 YYEKEE (reference sequence). The CDR3 has 15 amino acids. Trimming at V came to 0 bases and at J to 7 bases, leaving 8 bases not matched to a gene. CDR3 in amino acids: CASSLGRTGVREQYF. CDR3 in DNA: TGTGCCAGCAGCTTGGGACGGACAGGGGTAAGGGAGCAGTACTTC.

The V and J genes are TRBV19 and TRBJ2-1, with D possibly being TRBD1 (5 bases). Germline loops: CDR1 LNHDA, CDR2 SQIVND (reference sequence). This CDR3 has 15 amino acids. Trimming pared 2 bases from V and 2 bases from J, leaving 10 bases between. The CDR3: CASSIQGTPYNEQFF. The CDR3 DNA follows: TGTGCCAGTAGTATACAGGGAACCCCCTACAATGAGCAGTTCTTC.

A word on this clone: This specimen includes other DNA sequences encoding the same CDR3. The V call is TRBV5-1, the J call TRBJ2-3; 10 positions agree with TRBD2. CDR3 length: 16 amino acids. CDR1 SGHRS and CDR2 YFSETQ come from the germline V gene. J gave up 0 bases and V 0 bases, and 1 base lay outside the gene matches. The CDR3 is CASSLGTSGSTDTQYF. The CDR3 DNA follows: TGCGCCAGCAGCTTGGGGACTAGCGGAAGCACAGATACGCAGTATTTT.

The chain uses TRBV25-1 and TRBJ1-2, with D unresolved. This CDR3 spans 12 amino acids. Trimming removed 5 bases at V and 4 bases at J, with 8 bases between. In germline, CDR1 is MGHDK, CDR2 SYGVNS. The CDR3 loop reads CASSSGFYGYTF. CDR3 nucleotide sequence: TGTGCCAGCAGTTCGGGTTTCTATGGCTACACCTTC.

The chain is built from TRBV5-8 and TRBJ2-1; maybe TRBD2 (5 bases). The CDR3 spans 15 residues. Trimming pared 4 bases from V and 8 bases from J, leaving 19 bases between. CDR1 is SGHTS and CDR2 is YDEGEE in the germline V gene. CDR3 nucleotides: TGTGCCAGCAGCCAGTGGAGCGGACGAGGCGATGAGCAGTTCTTC. It yields the protein CASSQWSGRGDEQFF.

This chain uses TRBV3-1 (or the pseudogene TRBV3-2) with TRBJ2-3; 9 bases fit TRBD2. From germline, CDR1 is LGHDT and CDR2 YNNKEL (reference sequence). CDR3 size: 17 residues. J lost 2 bases, V lost 4 bases, and 10 bases had no gene match. In DNA, the CDR3 is TGTGCCAGCAGCCCCCGGGCCAGCGGGAGGTCCACAGATACGCAGTATTTT. Its protein product is CASSPRASGRSTDTQYF.

V usage is TRBV2 and J usage is TRBJ1-3; 8 nucleotides line up with TRBD1. The junction had 10 bases not matched to a gene; V was cut back by 6 bases and J by 0 bases. From germline, CDR1 is SNHLY and CDR2 FYNNEI. This CDR3 has 17 residues. The CDR3 coding sequence is TGTGCCAGCAGAGGTCAGGGGGCGGCCCGCTCTGGAAACACCATATATTTT. Its translation: CASRGQGAARSGNTIYF.

The chain has TRBV30 and TRBJ1-4; D uncertain. V was shortened by 0 bases and J by 0 bases, with 11 bases between the two germline ends. The CDR3 contains 16 residues. Germline CDR1 GTSNPN, CDR2 SVGIG (reference sequence). CDR3 loop: CAWSVPGDATNEKLFF. In DNA form, the CDR3 reads TGTGCCTGGAGTGTACCGGGAGATGCAACTAATGAAAAACTGTTTTTT.

The CDR3 sequence: CASSGKDRGDGYTF. In DNA, the CDR3 is TGCGCCAGCAGCGGAAAGGACAGAGGGGATGGCTACACCTTC. This rearrangement joins TRBV5-1 to TRBJ1-2; D is perhaps TRBD1 (6 bases). Trimming removed 4 bases at V and 6 bases at J, with 16 bases between. The CDR3 has 14 residues. Germline-derived CDR1 and CDR2 are SGHRS and YFSETQ.

In regard to this clone: The sample contains more than one DNA sequence encoding this CDR3. This CDR3 is CASSLWDTSNTGELFF. Here the CDR3 DNA reads TGCGCCAGCAGCTTGTGGGACACCTCGAACACCGGGGAGCTGTTTTTT. V usage is TRBV5-1 and J usage is TRBJ2-2, with D perhaps TRBD1 (6 bases). CDR3 length: 16 residues. V was shortened by 1 base and J by 0 bases, with 10 bases between the two germline ends. The germline V gene encodes CDR1 SGHRS and CDR2 YFSETQ.